The rows below give T cell receptor beta chains drawn from one sample of a study of OX40 agonist ivuxolimab in advanced cancers. TCRdb's copy holds only in-frame clones and misses some; the assay was immunoSEQ multiplex PCR. The data contain tens of thousands of clones, 89% of them singletons. Source: CD4+ or CD8+ T cells sorted from blood, taken in a trial of the OX40 agonist ivuxolimab. These receptors were obtained from an adult with an advanced solid tumor such as melanoma, head and neck, liver or kidney cancer. Both conserved end residues are part of each CDR3. D genes are given only for firm matches. Size is omitted from some rows. Given values are once, few, many or a class for expanded clones.

d_gene,abundance,v_gene,j_gene,CDR3aa,CDR3nt
NA,NA,TRBV5-1,TRBJ1-4,CASSLAAGNTEKLFF,TGCGCCAGCAGCTTGGCCGCAGGGAACACGGAAAAACTGTTTTTT
TRBD1,NA,TRBV7-6,TRBJ2-2,CASSLPQGASGTGELFF,TGTGCCAGCAGCTTACCTCAGGGGGCCTCGGGCACCGGGGAGCTGTTTTTT
NA,NA,TRBV6-4,TRBJ1-1,CASSDRMNTEAFF,TGTGCCAGCAGTGACAGGATGAACACTGAAGCTTTCTTT
TRBD2,NA,TRBV6-5,TRBJ2-7,CASSPPSSGGYEQYF,TGTGCCAGCAGTCCCCCCTCCTCGGGGGGGTACGAGCAGTACTTC
NA,NA,TRBV4-1,TRBJ1-1,CASSLWGGNTEAFF,TGCGCCAGCAGCTTGTGGGGGGGGAACACTGAAGCTTTCTTT
NA,NA,TRBV29-1,TRBJ2-1,CSAHPGHRGEQFF,TGCAGCGCCCACCCGGGACATAGGGGTGAGCAGTTCTTC
TRBD2,NA,TRBV5-1,TRBJ2-3,CASRTGLENLFTDTQYF,TGCGCCAGCAGAACGGGACTAGAAAATCTCTTCACAGATACGCAGTATTTT
NA,NA,TRBV11-2,TRBJ1-1,CASSLAGSSGTEAFF,TGTGCCAGCAGCTTAGCTGGGTCTTCTGGCACTGAAGCTTTCTTT
NA,NA,TRBV15,TRBJ1-4,CATSRANYNEKLFF,TGTGCCACCAGCAGGGCTAACTATAATGAAAAACTGTTTTTT
TRBD1,NA,TRBV5-4,TRBJ2-7,CASSLSLQGDNEQYF,TGTGCCAGCAGCTTGTCTCTCCAGGGGGACAACGAGCAGTACTTC
NA,NA,TRBV4-1,TRBJ1-3,CASSHSGPGNTIYF,TGCGCCAGCAGCCATAGTGGACCTGGAAACACCATATATTTT
NA,once,TRBV5-1,TRBJ2-7,CASRPTGNYEQYF,TGCGCCAGCAGGCCCACGGGCAACTACGAGCAGTACTTC
NA,NA,TRBV7-9,TRBJ2-2,CASYGGPNTGELFF,TGTGCCAGCTACGGGGGTCCGAACACCGGGGAGCTGTTTTTT
NA,few,TRBV6-6,TRBJ1-5,CASSYNDVSNQPQHF,TGTGCCAGCAGTTACAACGACGTCAGCAATCAGCCCCAGCATTTT
NA,NA,TRBV2,TRBJ2-7,CASSEEVGNEQYF,TGTGCCAGCAGTGAAGAGGTAGGAAACGAGCAGTACTTC
NA,NA,TRBV4-1,TRBJ1-1,CASSLRGIMNTEAFF,TGCGCCAGCAGCCTAAGGGGGATCATGAACACTGAAGCTTTCTTT